The 2 T cell receptor beta chains reported below all come from one sample, sequenced in a study of cytomegalovirus exposure and HLA in healthy donors. 60 Vbeta and 13 Jbeta primers were used in PCR. TCRdb's table, derived via immunoSEQ multiplex PCR, lists solely in-frame clones and lacks some. Of over 150,000 clones listed, over 70% were seen once; the top ten hold roughly 9.7%. The sequencing sample was made of PBMCs. These receptors all stem from a man between 18 and 29 years old in good health and CMV-seropositive.

V is TRBV9 and J is TRBJ2-3, with D maybe TRBD2 (7 bases). CDR1 is SGDLS and CDR2 is YYNGEE in the germline V gene. The CDR3 runs 17 residues. The V gene lost 3 bases and the J gene lost 4 bases, with 21 bases spanning the gap. This CDR3 is CASSGDYGGGLADTQYF. Here the CDR3 DNA reads TGTGCCAGCAGCGGGGACTATGGCGGGGGCCTGGCAGATACGCAGTATTTT.

The chain links TRBV7-9 to TRBJ2-7; TRBD2 aligns across 7 bases. CDR3 length: 15 residues. Per the germline V gene, CDR1 is SEHNR and CDR2 is FQNEAQ (reference sequence). The trim removed 1 base at V and 2 bases at J, leaving 5 bases unmatched. The CDR3 here is CASSLDERGTYEQYF. CDR3 DNA sequence: TGTGCCAGCAGCTTAGATGAGCGGGGCACCTACGAGCAGTACTTC. Full variable domain (outside the CDR3, taken from reference TRBV7-9 and TRBJ2-7): DTGVSQNPRHKITKRGQNVTFRCDPISEHNRLYWYRQTLGQGPEFLTYFQNEAQLEKSRLLSDRFSAERPKGSFSTLEIQRTEQGDSAMYLCASSLDERGTYEQYFGPGTRLTVT.